This T cell receptor beta chain was sequenced for a study of cytomegalovirus exposure and HLA in healthy donors. Study-wide background: A later analysis reported the same platform for the roughly 120 validation repertoires and the approximately 670 first-cohort repertoires. Broader study findings: Confirmation was obtained in vitro that three CMV-associated chains are specific for CMV antigens. TCR clusters originating in the first cohort tended to co-occur in the approximately 120 validation repertoires, according to a later analysis. Altogether, more than 150 TCR beta chains were recorded as cytomegalovirus-associated.

This clone was counted a single time. The antigen is unknown. Libraries were prepared by immunoSEQ multiplex PCR; TCRdb keeps only in-frame clonotypes and omits some of them. This table holds roughly 330,000 clones, about 90% found once. Specimen: PBMCs. The sequence derives from a woman aged 30 to 39 in good health and CMV-seropositive.

CDR3 nucleotide sequence: TGCAGCGGCGGACTAGCGGGAGGGTTTAGCACAGATACGCAGTATTTT. Protein: CSGGLAGGFSTDTQYF. This chain links TRBV29-1 with TRBJ2-3, with TRBD2 matching 15 bases. Trimming at V came to 7 bases and at J to 0 bases, leaving 5 bases not matched to a gene. The V gene's germline CDR1 is SQVTM and CDR2 ANQGSEA. The CDR3 is made up of 16 amino acids.